This T cell receptor beta chain was recovered during a study of PD-1 blockade in classical Hodgkin lymphoma (dated by TCRdb to 2020 to 2022). Concerning the study at large: Nivolumab dosing was 3 mg/kg intravenously every 2 weeks, continuing until either disease progression or unacceptable toxicity. A peripheral blood immune signature of response to PD-1 blockade in classical Hodgkin lymphoma was defined using TCR beta sequencing and CyTOF.

General findings and caveats noted by the study authors: CD4+ but not CD8+ TCR diversity rose significantly by C4D1 (p=0.0027 vs p=0.16), most apparent in complete responders (p=0.02). Trial patients with a complete response had baseline diversity similar to that of newly diagnosed patients, while partial responders and progressors had significantly lower diversity. Lower diversity was observed in patients in whom nivolumab was started less than 1 year after ASCT, and these patients were excluded from later analyses so that confounding by immune reconstitution would be avoided. Newly diagnosed patients were reported to have lower baseline TCR diversity than healthy donors, and relapsed/refractory patients were reported to have lower baseline TCR diversity still. Only a single clinical trial cohort was studied, and what caused the repertoire differences, possibly disease activity or prior therapy, remained undefined.

Per the publication, the time point label means: cycle 4 day 1 (C4D1), after six to seven weeks of nivolumab. All trial patients had relapsed after autologous stem cell transplantation, with cohorts A, B and C differing in prior brentuximab vedotin exposure. The trial cohort was composed of about 53 patients with relapsed/refractory classical Hodgkin lymphoma, for whom complete response, partial response or progressive disease was recorded as best overall response. Single-agent nivolumab was administered to trial patients in the multi-cohort phase II CheckMate 205 trial. Best overall response was determined by an independent review committee according to the 2007 International Working Group response criteria. PBMCs from the trial were collected at three points: immediately before nivolumab initiation (C1D1), and during therapy at cycle 2 day 1 and cycle 4 day 1. Peripheral blood was collected in 8 mL Vacutainer Cell Preparation Tubes, from which PBMCs were isolated by centrifugation and then cryopreserved.

Genomic DNA was isolated using the Qiagen DNeasy kit from unsorted PBMCs as well as from negatively selected CD4+ and CD8+ fractions. Amplification of TCR beta CDR3 regions was done by immunoSEQ multiplex PCR with primers that anneal to V and J segments. A synthetic immune receptor repertoire was used to minimize amplification bias, and any residual bias was removed computationally once sequencing was done. On the authors' methods: Repertoire diversity was quantified as the Shannon entropy index using custom Python scripts. Unsorted, CD4+ and CD8+ repertoires were examined separately, except in combined analyses, for which CD4+ and CD8+ sequences were merged in silico. A clone counted as expanded when the clone's frequency after treatment rose at least 2-fold relative to C1D1, and clones undetected at baseline were given a pseudocount of 0.5. Clones with 0 or 1 copy at C1D1 were classified as singleton clones, and clones with 2 or more copies were classified as non-singleton clones. Clones expanded in unsorted samples were assigned a CD4+, CD8+ or unknown annotation through matching of protein sequences in sorted samples from the same patient. Wilcoxon tests on paired samples were used to test diversity changes from C1D1 to C4D1. TCRdb carries this immuneACCESS record with in-frame sequences only. Its versions omit some clonotypes, under half of them owing to an unresolved V gene in the studies checked, with the rest unexplained. The DNA was the basis for D and trimming; V, J and clone size are from that table. Across this sample there are about 44,000 clones, with 66% seen only once. The ten most abundant clones make up around 3% of the sample.

The V end loses 3 bases and the J end loses 2 bases, and a stretch of 5 bases separates them. For CDR1 and CDR2, the germline V gene lists SGHRS and YFSETQ. The CDR3 has 12 amino acids, counting the end cysteine and phenylalanine. Only the CDR3 region is kept as DNA, spanning 36 bases read in frame from base 1. Details on this clone: Its antigen has not been determined. Base qualities are not provided; no much larger clone lies one nucleotide away.

This receptor was identified in a human donor with classical Hodgkin lymphoma. The specimen comprised peripheral blood mononuclear cells (PBMCs), sampled before the fourth cycle of nivolumab. The chain uses TRBV5-1 and TRBJ1-2; no D gene is confidently identified. The nucleotide sequence reads TGCGCCAGCAGCTCGGGGAACTATGGCTACACCTTC. It translates to CASSSGNYGYTF.